The 29 T cell receptor beta chains below come from one sample, sequenced in a study of T cell responses to AZD1222 COVID-19 vaccine. Profiled with immunoSEQ multiplex PCR; TCRdb holds only in-frame clones, not every one. Here the sample spans more than 85,000 clones, more than 70% being singletons. Source: peripheral blood, taken on day 0 of AZD1222 vaccination. The receptors stem from an adult in good health.

This chain joins TRBV18 and TRBJ2-5; D is undetermined. The CDR3 is 15 residues long. V lost 1 base to trimming and J lost 3 bases, with 12 bases between them. The germline V gene encodes CDR1 KGHSH and CDR2 LQKENI. CDR3 residues: CASSPLTRTKETQYF. As DNA, the CDR3 is TGTGCCAGCTCACCACTCACTCGCACGAAAGAGACCCAGTACTTC.

The chain joins TRBV30 to TRBJ1-1, with TRBD1 matching 7 bases. J lost 4 bases, V lost 2 bases, and 10 bases had no gene match. Germline lookup yields CDR1 GTSNPN and CDR2 SVGIG (reference sequence). The length of the CDR3 is 15 residues. The CDR3 loop reads CAWSLTTGWGTEAFF. DNA of the CDR3: TGTGCCTGGAGTCTTACGACAGGGTGGGGCACTGAAGCTTTCTTT.

V and J are TRBV9 and TRBJ1-2, with 9 bases identical to TRBD1. The CDR3 contains 13 residues. Germline CDR1 and CDR2: SGDLS and YYNGEE. V was pared by 4 bases and J by 6 bases, with 4 bases of the junction left unmatched. CDR3: CASSLQGADGYTF. Written as DNA, the CDR3 is TGTGCCAGCAGCCTACAGGGGGCGGATGGCTACACCTTC.

This clone was picked up one time. V usage is TRBV7-3 and J usage is TRBJ2-3; a possible D gene is TRBD2 (5 bases). Germline CDR1 is SGHTA and CDR2 is FQGTGA. The V and J ends lost 4 bases and 4 bases respectively, with 15 bases between them. The CDR3 is made up of 15 amino acids. The CDR3 sequence: CASSSGASSADTQYF. DNA for the CDR3: TGTGCCAGCAGCTCAGGCGCTAGCAGTGCAGATACGCAGTATTTT.

This clone was seen just once. This chain joins TRBV29-1 and TRBJ2-3, with TRBD2 matching 11 bases. The germline V gene has CDR1 SQVTM and CDR2 ANQGSEA. CDR3 length: 14 residues. Unmatched junction bases numbered 4, after V lost 4 bases and J lost 4 bases. The CDR3 protein is CSVVAGGIPDTQYF. The CDR3 coding sequence is TGCAGCGTTGTAGCGGGAGGGATCCCAGATACGCAGTATTTT.

This sequence joins TRBV24-1 and TRBJ2-4; 8 nucleotides agree with TRBD2. This CDR3 is built from 13 residues. Germline CDR1 and CDR2: KGHDR and SFDVKD. CDR3 nucleotides: TGTGCTTCGGGGGCTAGCGGGTCCCCCATTCAGTACTTC. Its protein product is CASGASGSPIQYF.

This chain joins TRBV19 and TRBJ2-2; D gene ambiguous. From germline, CDR1 is LNHDA and CDR2 SQIVND (reference sequence). This CDR3 has 13 residues. V was clipped by 9 bases and J by 0 bases, with 8 bases between them. DNA of the CDR3: TGTGCCAGCCGGCCAGCGAACACCGGGGAGCTGTTTTTT. Translating gives CASRPANTGELFF. Combining the CDR3 with reference TRBV19 and TRBJ2-2 gives the whole variable domain DGGITQSPKYLFRKEGQNVTLSCEQNLNHDAMYWYRQDPGQGLRLIYYSQIVNDFQKGDIAEGYSVSREKKESFPLTVTSAQKNPTAFYLCASRPANTGELFFGEGSRLTVL.

This chain uses TRBV5-1 with TRBJ2-1; 8 bases align to TRBD2. V lost 4 bases to trimming and J lost 2 bases; unmatched junction nucleotides: 8. This CDR3 is built from 16 residues. Germline-derived CDR1 and CDR2 are SGHRS and YFSETQ. CDR3 sequence: CASSPDGRAAYNEQFF. In DNA form, the CDR3 reads TGCGCCAGCAGCCCGGACGGGAGGGCCGCCTACAATGAGCAGTTCTTC.

The genes are TRBV28 and TRBJ2-1; D is perhaps TRBD1 (6 bases). This CDR3 has 18 residues. The germline CDR1 and CDR2 sequences are MDHEN and SYDVKM. Trimming removed 5 bases at V and 4 bases at J, with 24 bases between. The DNA of the CDR3 is TGTGCCAGCAGTCCCTCGTTCCGGACAGCCAGCCCGTACAATGAGCAGTTCTTC. Amino acid sequence: CASSPSFRTASPYNEQFF.

This clone has a count of ten or more. This sequence joins TRBV14 and TRBJ2-5; the D gene could be TRBD1 or TRBD2 (6 bases each). The CDR3 is 17 amino acids. Germline CDR1 is SGHDN and CDR2 is FVKESK. The V end was cut by 1 base, the J end by 4 bases, with 19 bases between. This CDR3 reads CASSQVSRGLTRETQYF. As DNA, the CDR3 is TGTGCCAGCAGCCAAGTGTCCCGGGGGCTGACGCGAGAGACCCAGTACTTC. The full variable domain, completed using reference TRBV14 and TRBJ2-5, is EAGVTQFPSHSVIEKGQTVTLRCDPISGHDNLYWYRRVMGKEIKFLLHFVKESKQDESGMPNNRFLAERTGGTYSTLKVQPAELEDSGVYFCASSQVSRGLTRETQYFGPGTRLLVL.

This chain connects TRBV13 to TRBJ2-7; D may be TRBD1 or TRBD2 (5 bases each). Germline CDR1 is PRHDT and CDR2 is FYEKMQ (reference sequence). V was clipped by 5 bases and J by 3 bases, with 11 bases between them. The CDR3 length is 13 residues. In DNA, the CDR3 is TGTGCCAGCAGCCGCCGGGGCATCTACGAGCAGTACGTC. Protein sequence: CASSRRGIYEQYV.

The chain joins TRBV9 to TRBJ1-2, with D maybe TRBD1 (6 bases). CDR1 is SGDLS and CDR2 is YYNGEE in the germline V gene. The CDR3 is 16 residues long. The V gene lost 0 bases and the J gene lost 0 bases, with 12 bases spanning the gap. In DNA, the CDR3 is TGTGCCAGCAGCGTAGAGGCGACAGGACCTAACTATGGCTACACCTTC. Its translation is CASSVEATGPNYGYTF.

The V and J genes are TRBV19 and TRBJ1-1; no definite D call. Germline V gene data show CDR1 as LNHDA and CDR2 as SQIVND (reference sequence). Trimming left V 2 bases short and J 1 base short, with 5 bases between. This CDR3 spans 13 amino acids. The CDR3 DNA is TGTGCCAGTAGTATAAAGAGGAACACTGAAGCTTTCTTT. It specifies CASSIKRNTEAFF.

This chain joins TRBV7-2 and TRBJ1-4, with D unclear. V gave up 5 bases and J gave up 7 bases, with 11 bases separating them. Germline V lookup: CDR1 SGHTA, CDR2 FQGNSA. CDR3 length: 13 amino acids. The CDR3 DNA reads as TGTGCCAGCAGCCTGGTTGGAAGTGAAAAACTGTTTTTT. Translating it yields CASSLVGSEKLFF.

The chain uses TRBV11-3 and TRBJ2-1, with 8 bases matching TRBD1. The CDR3 extends over 13 amino acids. The V gene end was trimmed by 5 bases and the J gene end by 9 bases; junction bases not matched to a gene: 6. Per the germline V gene, CDR1 is SGHNT and CDR2 is YENEEA. The CDR3 region is CASSGQGASEQFF. As DNA, the CDR3 is TGTGCCAGCAGCGGGCAGGGGGCAAGTGAGCAGTTCTTC.

This chain joins TRBV27 and TRBJ2-1; D is uncertain. V shed 6 bases and J shed 0 bases, with 12 bases lying between them. The CDR3 sequence is 15 residues long. Germline V gives CDR1 MNHEY, CDR2 SMNVEV (reference sequence). The CDR3 spells CASSHSPSSYNEQFF. CDR3 nucleotides: TGTGCCAGCAGCCACTCCCCGAGCTCCTACAATGAGCAGTTCTTC.

Only one count was recorded for this clone. The rearrangement joins TRBV7-2 to TRBJ2-3; a weak D match, TRBD2 (6 bases). CDR1 and CDR2 (germline): SGHTA, FQGNSA. V was shortened by 5 bases and J by 4 bases, with 13 bases between the two germline ends. The CDR3 has 14 amino acids. CDR3 coding DNA: TGTGCCAGCAGCCTTAGGGACTTTGCAGATACGCAGTATTTT. It codes for CASSLRDFADTQYF.

A single count supports this clone. The CDR3 DNA follows: TGCGCCAGCAGCCGGGGGGGTATCGACGAGCAGTACTTC. It translates to CASSRGGIDEQYF. The chain links TRBV5-1 to TRBJ2-7; 8 nucleotides line up with TRBD2. With V trimmed by 4 bases and J by 5 bases, 5 bases remained unmatched. The germline V gene encodes CDR1 SGHRS and CDR2 YFSETQ. The CDR3 runs 13 residues.

V gene TRBV10-3 combines with J gene TRBJ1-2, with D possibly matching TRBD1 (6 bases). This CDR3 contains 14 residues. Germline V gives CDR1 ENHRY, CDR2 SYGVKD. V dropped 7 bases and J dropped 2 bases, with 14 bases sitting between them. The CDR3 loop is CAIKQDRRNYGYTF. The CDR3 region has the DNA TGTGCCATCAAACAAGACAGGCGAAACTATGGCTACACCTTC.

This clone has a single count. The chain is built from TRBV25-1 and TRBJ1-2, with D possibly being TRBD1 (5 bases). The V and J ends lost 3 bases and 8 bases respectively, with 19 bases between them. The CDR3 spans 15 residues. Germline CDR1 is MGHDK and CDR2 is SYGVNS. CDR3 loop: CASSDGGRSLRGYTF. For the CDR3, the DNA is TGTGCCAGCAGTGACGGGGGACGCAGCCTTCGGGGCTACACCTTC.

The table lists this clone with a few counts. The chain couples TRBV5-1 to TRBJ1-2, with 8 bases lining up with TRBD1. The V segment lost 4 bases and the J segment 5 bases; nucleotides outside the gene matches: 4. CDR1 and CDR2 (germline): SGHRS, YFSETQ. The CDR3 is 13 residues long. The CDR3, as DNA: TGCGCCAGCAGCGAACAGGGGGGGTATGGCTACACCTTC. It encodes CASSEQGGYGYTF. The variable domain in full, completed from reference TRBV5-1 and TRBJ1-2, reads KAGVTQTPRYLIKTRGQQVTLSCSPISGHRSVSWYQQTPGQGLQFLFEYFSETQRNKGNFPGRFSGRQFSNSRSEMNVSTLELGDSALYLCASSEQGGYGYTFGSGTRLTVV.

V is TRBV21-1 and J is TRBJ2-7; TRBD2 was called by the table and not checked on the DNA. TRBV21-1 is deemed a pseudogene. The CDR3 contains 15 residues. CDR3 nucleotide sequence: TGTGCCAGCAGCAAAAACGCCCACCGGCGGTACGAGCAGTACGTC. Translated: CASSKNAHRRYEQYV.

A word on this clone: One end of the junction fails to match germline, which may point to a read error. J is TRBJ2-2 and V is TRBV9; 8 bases match TRBD2. Germline CDR1 and CDR2: SGDLS and YYNGEE. This CDR3 spans 17 amino acids. CDR3 DNA sequence: TGCCCCCCCCGCGGCGCCCGGGGGGGGGTGAGCACCGGGGAGCTGTTTTTT. Translating it yields CPPRGARGGVSTGELFF.

This clone was found once. This CDR3 is CASSLLRSRVEAFF. The CDR3 DNA is TGTGCCAGCAGCTTATTAAGGTCGAGGGTTGAAGCTTTCTTT. This sequence joins TRBV7-2 and TRBJ1-1, with D unclear. This CDR3 is 14 amino acids long. V was clipped by 2 bases and J by 7 bases, with 14 bases between them. CDR1 is SGHTA and CDR2 is FQGNSA in the germline V gene. Combining the CDR3 with reference TRBV7-2 and TRBJ1-1 gives the whole variable domain GAGVSQSPSNKVTEKGKDVELRCDPISGHTALYWYRQSLGQGLEFLIYFQGNSAPDKSGLPSDRFSAERTGGSVSTLTIQRTQQEDSAVYLCASSLLRSRVEAFFGQGTRLTVV.

The chain carries TRBV7-8 and TRBJ1-2; 10 bases align to TRBD1. Trimming cost V 5 bases and J 4 bases; bases outside gene matches: 7. The CDR3 consists of 15 residues. The germline V gene encodes CDR1 SGHVS and CDR2 FQNEAQ. The CDR3 loop is CASSPTRTGGYGYTF. As DNA, the CDR3 is TGTGCCAGCAGCCCAACGAGGACAGGGGGCTATGGCTACACCTTC.

The CDR3 DNA is TGTGCCAGCAGTGGGGCCAAGGGAGGAGGTCAGCCCCAGCATTTT. Amino acids: CASSGAKGGGQPQHF. The chain links TRBV25-1 to TRBJ1-5; D is uncertain. V was clipped by 4 bases and J by 6 bases, with 16 bases between them. The germline V gene encodes CDR1 MGHDK and CDR2 SYGVNS. The CDR3 is 15 residues long.

The chain is built from TRBV27 and TRBJ1-1, with D unclear. Deletions cut 2 bases from V and 5 bases from J, with 9 bases between. The CDR3 covers 13 residues. Germline assignment: CDR1 MNHEY and CDR2 SMNVEV (reference sequence). CDR3: CASSLGSRTEAFF. The DNA of the CDR3 is TGTGCCAGCAGTTTAGGGAGTCGTACTGAAGCTTTCTTT.

The gene calls are TRBV7-3 and TRBJ2-1, with D tentatively TRBD2 (6 bases). Deletions cut 6 bases from V and 2 bases from J, with 17 bases between. This CDR3 spans 16 amino acids. Looked up from germline, CDR1 is SGHTA and CDR2 is FQGTGA. CDR3 residues: CASRKGLPHPYNEQFF. For the CDR3, the DNA is TGTGCCAGCAGAAAGGGACTTCCCCACCCCTACAATGAGCAGTTCTTC.

This chain uses TRBV11-1 with TRBJ2-7; tentative D call: TRBD1 (5 bases). The V and J ends lost 1 base and 6 bases respectively, with 10 bases between them. CDR1 SGHAT and CDR2 FQDESV come from the germline V gene (reference sequence). The CDR3 is made up of 13 amino acids. The CDR3 loop reads CASSLEGVGEQYF. CDR3 nucleotide sequence: TGTGCCAGCAGCTTAGAAGGGGTGGGCGAGCAGTACTTC.